The 23 T cell receptor beta chains reported below all come from one sample, sequenced in a study of neurological immune-mediated disorders. One entry per CDR3 protein results from TCRdb running MiXCR on the 5' RACE reads. The sample shows 50,000 or so distinct CDR3 sequences, more than 3.5% of them seen only once. The specimen was PBMCs. The receptor source for this set is a man in his sixties with multiple sclerosis.

This clonotype has a count of ten or more. The chain combines TRBV27 with TRBJ1-5, with 7 bases matching TRBD1. This CDR3 comprises 14 residues. CDR1 is MNHEY and CDR2 is SMNVEV in the germline V gene (reference sequence). Trimming took 6 bases from V and 5 from J; bases not matched to a gene: 7. Written as DNA, the CDR3 is TGTGCCAGCAGCCCTAAGACAGGGTATCAGCCCCAGCATTTT. Translating it yields CASSPKTGYQPQHF.

The chain uses TRBV27 and TRBJ2-7; 8 bases are shared with TRBD2. V shed 3 bases, J shed 5 bases, and the junction held 12 bases outside the gene matches. The CDR3 loop spans 16 amino acids. Germline V lookup: CDR1 MNHEY, CDR2 SMNVEV (reference sequence). CDR3 in amino acids: CASSFFRGRGDNEQYF. The CDR3 coding sequence is TGTGCCAGCAGTTTCTTTCGGGGGCGGGGGGACAACGAGCAGTACTTC.

This clonotype has just a few counts. The chain joins TRBV29-1 to TRBJ1-1; perhaps TRBD1 as D (5 bases). Germline V gene data show CDR1 as SQVTM and CDR2 as ANQGSEA. V was cut by 7 bases and J by 1 base, with 13 bases left in between. The CDR3 spans 13 residues. CDR3 sequence reads: CSGREQANTEAFF. CDR3 nucleotide sequence: TGCAGCGGAAGGGAACAGGCGAACACTGAAGCTTTCTTT.

This clonotype was seen many times. V and J are TRBV5-5 and TRBJ2-1, with D uncertain. V lost 4 bases and J lost 7, with 6 bases in between. The CDR3 extends over 11 amino acids. Germline CDR1 SGHKS, CDR2 YYEKEE (reference sequence). The CDR3 DNA reads as TGTGCCAGCAGCAGTGGGAATGAGCAGTTCTTC. This codes for CASSSGNEQFF.

Many counts were recorded for this clonotype. The V and J genes are TRBV29-1 and TRBJ1-2; no clear D. The germline CDR1 and CDR2 sequences are SQVTM and ANQGSEA. With 6 bases removed from V and 2 bases from J, the gap between germline ends came to 19 bases. The CDR3 totals 15 residues. The CDR3: CSVLGPKGPNYGYTF. In nucleotides, the CDR3 is TGCAGCGTACTCGGACCCAAGGGCCCAAACTATGGCTACACCTTC.

For this clonotype: A much larger clone lies one base from this, so it may be a read error. The V gene is TRBV3-1, the J gene TRBJ2-6; D gene uncertain. The CDR3 is made up of 13 amino acids. Germline V gene sequence: CDR1 LGHDT, CDR2 YNNKEL (reference sequence). In DNA, the CDR3 is TGTGCCAGCGGCCAGTCCGGGGCCAACGTCCTGACTTTC. It specifies CASGQSGANVLTF. Full variable domain (rest looked up from reference TRBV3-1 and TRBJ2-6): DTAVSQTPKYLVTQMGNDKSIKCEQNLGHDTMYWYKQDSKKFLKIMFSYNNKELIINETVPNRFSPKSPDKAHLNLHINSLELGDSAVYFCASGQSGANVLTFGAGSRLTVL.

The gene calls are TRBV10-2 and TRBJ1-1; maybe TRBD1 (5 bases). This CDR3 comprises 14 residues. Trimming stripped 6 bases from V and 0 bases from J, with 11 bases between. From germline, CDR1 is WSHSY and CDR2 SAAADI. The CDR3 here is CASRPGALNTEAFF. The CDR3 nucleotides read TGCGCCAGCAGGCCCGGGGCCCTGAACACTGAAGCTTTCTTT.

This clonotype appeared many times. The chain uses TRBV20-1 and TRBJ1-1, with a tentative D call TRBD1 (5 bases). The germline V gene has CDR1 DFQATT and CDR2 SNEGSKA (reference sequence). V was pared by 6 bases and J by 7 bases, with 12 bases between. This CDR3 contains 11 residues. The CDR3, as DNA: TGCAGTGCAGAGGTCCAGGGTGAAGCTTTCTTT. It codes for CSAEVQGEAFF.

This clonotype was counted a few times. This sequence joins TRBV5-6 and TRBJ1-1; a possible D gene is TRBD1 (5 bases). This CDR3 has 12 amino acids. V gave up 5 bases and J gave up 5 bases, with 10 bases separating them. In germline, CDR1 is SGHDT, CDR2 YYEEEE. CDR3 DNA sequence: TGTGCCAGCAGTTTTACAGGAACTGAAGCTTTCTTT. It codes for CASSFTGTEAFF.

This clonotype appeared many times. In nucleotides, the CDR3 is TGCGCCAGCAGCTTAGACAGTGCTGGCTACACCTTC. This gives the protein CASSLDSAGYTF. The chain is built from TRBV5-1 and TRBJ1-2, with a possible D match to TRBD1 (5 bases). With 2 bases removed from V and 7 bases from J, the gap between germline ends came to 9 bases. This CDR3 is 12 amino acids long. Germline V gene data show CDR1 as SGHRS and CDR2 as YFSETQ.

This clonotype was picked up a small number of times. The V call is TRBV29-1, the J call TRBJ1-2, with 7 nucleotides matching TRBD1. The CDR3 spans 12 residues. Trimming took 7 bases from V and 4 from J; bases not matched to a gene: 6. Germline V gene sequence: CDR1 SQVTM, CDR2 ANQGSEA. CDR3 nucleotide sequence: TGCAGCGCTGGGGGACAGAGCTATGGCTACACCTTC. This encodes CSAGGQSYGYTF.

This rearrangement joins TRBV20-1 to TRBJ2-7, with D possibly called TRBD1 or TRBD2 (5 bases each). CDR1 DFQATT and CDR2 SNEGSKA come from the germline V gene (reference sequence). The CDR3 loop spans 14 amino acids. Trimming cost V 5 bases and J 2 bases, with 16 bases left between them. CDR3 region: CSAEAGTVTYEQYF. CDR3 nucleotides: TGCAGTGCTGAAGCCGGGACCGTTACCTACGAGCAGTACTTC.

This clonotype was observed many times. The chain recombines TRBV29-1 with TRBJ2-5; D may match TRBD1 or TRBD2 (5 bases each). The CDR3 length is 10 residues. Germline V gene sequence: CDR1 SQVTM, CDR2 ANQGSEA. CDR3 protein: CSGGKETQYF. DNA for the CDR3: TGCAGTGGGGGTAAAGAGACCCAGTACTTC.

This clonotype appeared many times. V is TRBV12-3 or TRBV12-4 and J is TRBJ2-7, with 12 bases identical to TRBD2. Trimming took 7 bases from V and 2 from J; bases not matched to a gene: 3. This CDR3 is built from 14 residues. In DNA form, the CDR3 reads TGTGCCAGCACATGGACTAGCGGGGCCTACGAGCAGTACTTC. Its protein is CASTWTSGAYEQYF.

This clonotype was found a few times. Since a much larger clone is just one base distant, this may be a read error. This chain connects TRBV20-1 to TRBJ2-3, with TRBD2 matching over 10 bases. CDR3 length equals 15 residues. Germline CDR1 is DFQATT and CDR2 is SNEGSKA (reference sequence). The CDR3 region is CSARKASGGSDKQYF. DNA of the CDR3: TGCAGTGCTAGGAAGGCTAGCGGGGGTTCAGATAAGCAGTATTTT.

The table lists this clonotype with many counts. The J gene is TRBJ2-1, the V gene TRBV5-1, with 7 bases identical to TRBD1. This CDR3 region has 14 residues. V lost 5 bases and J lost 6; bases outside the gene matches: 8. Looked up from germline, CDR1 is SGHRS and CDR2 is YFSETQ. In DNA, the CDR3 is TGCGCCAGCAGGGATAGACAGGGTGGCAATGAGCAGTTCTTC. It codes for CASRDRQGGNEQFF.

This clonotype has ten or more counts. The chain is built from TRBV24-1 and TRBJ2-1, with D possibly TRBD2 on 5 matching bases. Germline values: CDR1 KGHDR, CDR2 SFDVKD. V was shortened by 7 bases and J by 5 bases, with 20 bases between the two germline ends. CDR3 length: 16 amino acids. The CDR3 sequence: CATSTTGRGEDNEQFF. DNA for the CDR3: TGTGCCACCAGCACAACGGGAAGAGGCGAGGACAATGAGCAGTTCTTC.

The chain is built from TRBV6-1 and TRBJ2-3; 7 nucleotides align to TRBD2. CDR1 and CDR2 (germline): MNHNS, SASEGT. There are 16 residues in the CDR3. With 5 bases clipped from V and 4 bases from J, the junction kept 12 bases outside the gene matches. The CDR3 DNA follows: TGTGCCAGCAGTCCGCGGGCTGGCGGGGGAGCAGATACGCAGTATTTT. It encodes CASSPRAGGGADTQYF.

This clonotype was seen ten or more times. The gene calls are TRBV20-1 and TRBJ2-1; possible D gene TRBD1, 5 bases. Germline-derived CDR1 and CDR2 are DFQATT and SNEGSKA (reference sequence). Trimming removed 0 bases from V and 7 bases from J, with 10 bases in between. CDR3 length: 13 residues. CDR3 loop: CSAREGRENEQFF. In DNA, the CDR3 is TGCAGTGCTAGAGAGGGCAGGGAAAATGAGCAGTTCTTC.

This clonotype was observed at least ten times. The chain carries TRBV24-1 and TRBJ2-5; D uncertain. The CDR3 contains 14 residues. With 3 bases removed from V and 1 base from J, the gap between germline ends came to 8 bases. The germline V gene has CDR1 KGHDR and CDR2 SFDVKD. CDR3 nucleotides: TGTGCCACCAGTGATCCCGGTGCCCAAGAGACCCAGTACTTC. Its translation: CATSDPGAQETQYF.

This clonotype was counted ten times or more. The genes are TRBV6-1 and TRBJ2-5; 12 bases align to TRBD2. The CDR3 loop spans 16 amino acids. The junction had 4 bases not matched to a gene; V was cut back by 3 bases and J by 2 bases. The V gene's germline CDR1 is MNHNS and CDR2 SASEGT. The CDR3 DNA follows: TGTGCCAGCAGTGAGCTAGCGGGGGGGCCTCAAGAGACCCAGTACTTC. Translation: CASSELAGGPQETQYF.

This clonotype was counted ten times or more. The chain couples TRBV27 to TRBJ2-3, with D unclear. The CDR3 covers 12 residues. The germline V gene encodes CDR1 MNHEY and CDR2 SMNVEV (reference sequence). V gave up 10 bases and J gave up 3 bases, with 11 bases separating them. The chain's CDR3 is CATTAGTDTQYF. The CDR3 DNA sequence: TGTGCCACCACTGCCGGTACAGATACGCAGTATTTT.

This clonotype has at least ten counts. The chain has TRBV29-1 and TRBJ2-7; TRBD2 matches at 8 bases. This CDR3 has 14 residues. Trimming removed 4 bases from V and 6 bases from J; junction bases left unmatched: 11. Germline lookup yields CDR1 SQVTM and CDR2 ANQGSEA. CDR3 amino acids: CSVVPLAGPVEQYF. CDR3 nucleotide sequence: TGCAGCGTTGTGCCCTTAGCGGGGCCCGTCGAGCAGTACTTC.